Listed here is a single T cell receptor (beta chain). The target antigen is unknown. V was cut by 1 base and J by 4 bases, with 12 bases left in between. The CDR3 is 15 residues long. CDR1 and CDR2 (germline): MNHNY, SVGAGI (reference sequence). This specimen comes from a study of cytomegalovirus exposure and HLA in healthy donors. About the research overall: An analysis done earlier identified 90 million to 120 million unique TCR beta sequences from 200 million or so T cells. Study outcomes and limitations: A classifier reportedly called cytomegalovirus status with high sensitivity and specificity. TCR beta V segments were, for the most part, productive about 87% or about 30% of the time in an earlier analysis. A later look showed TCR association rates differing by HLA locus, highest for DRB1 and lowest for HLA-C.

Amplification used 60 Vbeta primers and 13 Jbeta primers. Profiling relied on immunoSEQ multiplex PCR, and the TCRdb table lists in-frame clones only, not all of them. Recorded for this sample: 130,000 to 150,000 clones. Sequencing was performed on PBMCs. The chain has TRBV6-6 and TRBJ2-3, with D possibly matching TRBD2 (5 bases). This sequence was found in a woman in her forties or fifties in good health and CMV-seronegative. CDR3 sequence (DNA): TGTGCCAGCAGTTACTTGGTGGGGAGTCCAGATACGCAGTATTTT. This encodes CASSYLVGSPDTQYF.